This T cell receptor beta chain was identified in a study of T cells of healthy individuals. The CDR3 runs 18 residues. Germline V CDR1 and CDR2: MRHNA, SNTAGT. Trimming shortened V by 2 bases and J by 4 bases, and 24 bases separated the two germline ends. Many counts were recorded for this clonotype. In TCRdb, the 5' RACE reads were re-called with MiXCR into one record per CDR3 protein. The repertoire holds fewer than 75,000 distinct CDR3 sequences, with roughly 16% as singletons. This clonotype was sampled from a human donor in good health. The chain is built from TRBV6-4 and TRBJ2-7; a weak D match, TRBD2 (5 bases). CDR3 loop: CASSDSRAQRLKRYEQYF. Written as DNA, the CDR3 is TGTGCCAGCAGTGACAGTAGGGCTCAGAGACTTAAGCGGTACGAGCAGTACTTC.